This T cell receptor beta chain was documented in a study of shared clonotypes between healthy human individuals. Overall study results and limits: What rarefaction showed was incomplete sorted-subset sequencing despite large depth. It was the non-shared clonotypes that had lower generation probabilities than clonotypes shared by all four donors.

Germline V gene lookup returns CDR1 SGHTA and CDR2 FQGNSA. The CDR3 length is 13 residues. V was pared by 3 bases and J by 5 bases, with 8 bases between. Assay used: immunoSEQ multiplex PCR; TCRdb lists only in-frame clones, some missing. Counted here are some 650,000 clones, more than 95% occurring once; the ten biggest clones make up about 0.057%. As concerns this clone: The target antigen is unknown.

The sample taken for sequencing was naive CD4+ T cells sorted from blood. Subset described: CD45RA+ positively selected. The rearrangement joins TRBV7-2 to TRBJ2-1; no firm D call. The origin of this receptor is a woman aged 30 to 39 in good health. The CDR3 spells CASSLVQNNEQFF. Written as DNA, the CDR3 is TGTGCCAGCAGCTTGGTGCAAAACAATGAGCAGTTCTTC. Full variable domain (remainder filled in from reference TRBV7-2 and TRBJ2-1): GAGVSQSPSNKVTEKGKDVELRCDPISGHTALYWYRQSLGQGLEFLIYFQGNSAPDKSGLPSDRFSAERTGGSVSTLTIQRTQQEDSAVYLCASSLVQNNEQFFGPGTRLTVL.